These 5 T cell receptor beta chains were all obtained from the same sample, sequenced in a study of blood T cell repertoires in COVID-19. Profiled with immunoSEQ multiplex PCR; TCRdb holds only in-frame clones, not every one. The table has over 250,000 clones, 75% to 85% seen once; the top ten hold approximately 5.1%. The sequencing input was peripheral blood. Receptor source: a man aged 45 to 65 with active or convalescent COVID-19.

The rearrangement links TRBV10-1 to TRBJ2-3; unclear D gene. Trimming removed 0 bases from V and 3 bases from J, with 13 bases in between. In germline, CDR1 is WNHNN, CDR2 SYGVQD (reference sequence). This CDR3 is 16 amino acids long. The CDR3 DNA reads TGCGCCAGCAGTGAGTCGACCGGAGTGGGTACAGATACGCAGTATTTT. It is translated as CASSESTGVGTDTQYF.

This clone was detected a few times. The J gene is TRBJ2-7, the V gene TRBV4-1; D is unresolved. The CDR3 is 13 residues long. Germline V CDR1 and CDR2: MGHRA, YSYEKL. V was cut by 3 bases and J by 3 bases, with 9 bases left in between. CDR3 in DNA: TGCGCCAGCAGCCACTCCTCTTTCTACGAGCAGTACTTC. Translated, it gives CASSHSSFYEQYF.

The chain couples TRBV7-3 to TRBJ2-3, with 9 nucleotides matching TRBD2. The V segment lost 5 bases and the J segment 3 bases; nucleotides outside the gene matches: 6. This CDR3 contains 15 residues. CDR1 SGHTA and CDR2 FQGTGA come from the germline V gene. CDR3 region: CASSPGTSSTDTQYF. CDR3 coding DNA: TGTGCCAGCAGCCCCGGGACTAGCTCAACAGATACGCAGTATTTT.

The rearrangement joins TRBV5-1 to TRBJ1-1, with D maybe TRBD1 (6 bases). The CDR3 is 13 residues long. Trimming stripped 7 bases from V and 8 bases from J, with 18 bases between. CDR1 is SGHRS and CDR2 is YFSETQ in the germline V gene. This chain's CDR3 is CASSTGFMSEAFF. Written as DNA, the CDR3 is TGCGCCAGCTCTACAGGGTTTATGTCGGAAGCTTTCTTT.

The chain recombines TRBV27 with TRBJ1-1; D is unclear. Trimming shortened V by 1 base and J by 5 bases, and 11 bases separated the two germline ends. The CDR3 length is 14 residues. The V gene's germline CDR1 is MNHEY and CDR2 SMNVEV (reference sequence). CDR3 nucleotide sequence: TGTGCCAGCAGTTTATATCCCTCGAGGACTGAAGCTTTCTTT. Translating it yields CASSLYPSRTEAFF.